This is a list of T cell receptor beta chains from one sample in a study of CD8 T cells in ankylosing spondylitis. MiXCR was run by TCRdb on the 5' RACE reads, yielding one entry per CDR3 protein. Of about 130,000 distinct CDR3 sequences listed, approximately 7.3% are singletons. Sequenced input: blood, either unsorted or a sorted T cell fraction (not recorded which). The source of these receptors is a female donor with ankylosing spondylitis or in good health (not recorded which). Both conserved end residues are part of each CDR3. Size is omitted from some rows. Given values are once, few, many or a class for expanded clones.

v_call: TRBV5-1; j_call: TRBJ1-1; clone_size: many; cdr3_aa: CASSLEGQGTEAFF
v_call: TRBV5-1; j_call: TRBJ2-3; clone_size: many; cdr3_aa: CASRATLFSDTQYF
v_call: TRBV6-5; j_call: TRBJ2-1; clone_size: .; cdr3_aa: CASSPLGGGDKFF
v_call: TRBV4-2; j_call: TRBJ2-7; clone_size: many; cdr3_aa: CASSQGGQGYYEQYF
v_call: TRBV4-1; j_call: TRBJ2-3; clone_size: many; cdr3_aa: CASSQIAGGRGTDTQYF
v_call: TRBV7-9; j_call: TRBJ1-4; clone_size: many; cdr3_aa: CASSPRTGSTNEKLFF
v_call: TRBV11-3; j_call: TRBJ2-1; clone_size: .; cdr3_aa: CASSSGYYNEQFF
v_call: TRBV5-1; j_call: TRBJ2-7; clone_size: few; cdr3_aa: CASSTGQRGYEQYF
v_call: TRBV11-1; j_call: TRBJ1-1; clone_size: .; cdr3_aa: CASSRLPPGQGANTEAFF
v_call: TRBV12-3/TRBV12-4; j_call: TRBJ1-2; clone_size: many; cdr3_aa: CASSFGDRGFGYTF
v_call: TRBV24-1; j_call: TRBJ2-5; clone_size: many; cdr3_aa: CATSDAGKGAQETQYF
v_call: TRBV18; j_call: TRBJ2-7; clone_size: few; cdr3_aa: CASSPVFGTGIYEQYF
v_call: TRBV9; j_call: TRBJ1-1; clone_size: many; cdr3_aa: CASSVGDMNTEAFF
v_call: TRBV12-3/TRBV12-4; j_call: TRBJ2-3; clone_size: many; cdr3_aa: CASSPLAGGGADTQYF
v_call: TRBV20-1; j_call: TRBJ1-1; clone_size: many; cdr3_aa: CSAIHANTEAFF
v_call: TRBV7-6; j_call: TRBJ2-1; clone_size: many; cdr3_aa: CASSPGLAGRKGSYNEQFF
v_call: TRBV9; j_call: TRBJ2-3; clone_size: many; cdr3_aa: CASSVGSGGWADTQYF
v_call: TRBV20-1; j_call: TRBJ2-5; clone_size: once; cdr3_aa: CSARVAGETQYF
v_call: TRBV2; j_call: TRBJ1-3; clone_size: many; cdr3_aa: CASSGSILSGNTIYF
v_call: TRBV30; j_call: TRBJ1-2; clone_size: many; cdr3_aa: CAWSKAIYGYTF
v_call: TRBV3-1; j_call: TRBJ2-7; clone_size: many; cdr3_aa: CASSQKLEQYF
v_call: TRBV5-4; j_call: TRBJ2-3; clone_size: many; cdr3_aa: CATFPVGTDTQYF
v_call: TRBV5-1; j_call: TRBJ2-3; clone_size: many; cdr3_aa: CASSLQAGFTDTQYF
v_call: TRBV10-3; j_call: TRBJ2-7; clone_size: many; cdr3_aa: CAISPGTHSEQYF